Presented here are 22 T cell receptor beta chains from one specimen sequenced in a study of cytomegalovirus exposure and HLA in healthy donors. PCR was performed using 60 Vbeta and 13 Jbeta primers. Produced via immunoSEQ multiplex PCR; TCRdb's table is partial and in-frame only. The sample consists of 60,000 to 75,000 clones, 75% to 90% of them appearing once. The sequencing sample was made of PBMCs. The receptor source for this set is a woman aged 25 to 39 in good health and CMV-seropositive.

This rearrangement joins TRBV29-1 to TRBJ1-1; 9 bases match TRBD1. This CDR3 comprises 14 residues. Trimming cost V 6 bases and J 0 bases; bases outside gene matches: 5. CDR1 and CDR2 (germline): SQVTM, ANQGSEA. The CDR3 is CSVGTGLMNTEAFF. Here the CDR3 DNA reads TGCAGCGTCGGGACAGGGCTGATGAACACTGAAGCTTTCTTT.

This chain links TRBV5-1 with TRBJ1-2; 7 positions match TRBD1. Germline CDR1 SGHRS, CDR2 YFSETQ. V lost 3 bases and J lost 6; bases outside the gene matches: 2. CDR3 length equals 12 residues. CDR3 residues: CASSSTGDGYTF. The DNA for the CDR3 is TGCGCCAGCAGCTCTACAGGGGATGGCTACACCTTC.

The chain has TRBV4-2 and TRBJ2-5, with D hard to call. Germline-derived CDR1 and CDR2 are LGHNA and YNFKEQ. The CDR3 totals 14 residues. Trimming removed 0 bases at V and 3 bases at J, with 8 bases between. The CDR3 spells CASSQDLRKETQYF. In DNA, the CDR3 is TGTGCCAGCAGCCAAGATTTGCGTAAAGAGACCCAGTACTTC.

The gene calls are TRBV5-1 and TRBJ2-5; D uncertain. V was clipped by 3 bases and J by 6 bases, with 9 bases between them. The CDR3 contains 12 residues. Germline-derived CDR1 and CDR2 are SGHRS and YFSETQ. This CDR3 is CASSYTGQTQYF. The CDR3 DNA reads TGCGCCAGCAGCTATACCGGTCAGACCCAGTACTTC.

J is TRBJ1-2 and V is TRBV7-3; TRBD1 is a possible D gene (5 bases). This CDR3 comprises 15 residues. V was cut by 1 base and J by 1 base, with 10 bases left in between. From germline, CDR1 is SGHTA and CDR2 FQGTGA. The CDR3 protein is CASSLNQGDNYGYTF. CDR3 DNA: TGTGCCAGCAGCTTAAACCAGGGCGATAACTATGGCTACACCTTC.

The V gene is TRBV6-6, the J gene TRBJ2-3, with 8 bases identical to TRBD2. The CDR3 sequence is 14 residues long. V was clipped by 10 bases and J by 2 bases; unmatched bases: 8. Per germline, CDR1 MNHNY and CDR2 SVGAGI (reference sequence). CDR3 loop: CATRGLGSTDTQYF. DNA for the CDR3: TGTGCCACTCGGGGACTAGGATCCACAGATACGCAGTATTTT.

For the CDR3, the DNA is TGTGCCAGCAGCCCCCAGGGGACAAGAACCTACAATGAGCAGTTCTTC. This gives the protein CASSPQGTRTYNEQFF. V and J are TRBV7-2 and TRBJ2-1; D possibly corresponds to TRBD1 (6 bases). Germline assignment: CDR1 SGHTA and CDR2 FQGNSA. The CDR3 has 16 amino acids. Trimming removed 5 bases from V and 2 bases from J, with 16 bases in between.

This rearrangement joins TRBV2 to TRBJ2-7, with 10 bases identical to TRBD2. This CDR3 comprises 16 residues. V shed 5 bases, J shed 0 bases, and the junction held 7 bases outside the gene matches. Germline lookup yields CDR1 SNHLY and CDR2 FYNNEI. CDR3 in DNA: TGTGCCAGCAGTAATCGCGGACTAGCGGCCTCCTACGAGCAGTACTTC. It is translated as CASSNRGLAASYEQYF. The whole variable domain, remainder taken from reference TRBV2 and TRBJ2-7, is EPEVTQTPSHQVTQMGQEVILRCVPISNHLYFYWYRQILGQKVEFLVSFYNNEISEKSEIFDDQFSVERPDGSNFTLKIRSTKLEDSAMYFCASSNRGLAASYEQYFGPGTRLTVT.

The chain joins TRBV7-9 to TRBJ1-2, with D possibly being TRBD1 (5 bases). V lost 7 bases to trimming and J lost 4 bases, with 19 bases between them. Germline V gene sequence: CDR1 SEHNR, CDR2 FQNEAQ (reference sequence). The CDR3 runs to 15 residues. CDR3: CASTPTVRHGYGYTF. In DNA form, the CDR3 reads TGTGCCAGCACTCCGACAGTTCGCCACGGCTATGGCTACACCTTC.

V usage is TRBV12-2 and J usage is TRBJ2-7; the table's D gene call, TRBD1, was not cross checked with the DNA. TRBV12-2 is a known pseudogene. CDR3 size: 14 residues. CDR3 coding DNA: TGTGCAAGGCTCATGGCAGGTGGGCCCTACGAGCAGTACTTC. This codes for CARLMAGGPYEQYF.

The V and J genes are TRBV5-1 and TRBJ2-1, with 7 nucleotides matching TRBD2. Per the germline V gene, CDR1 is SGHRS and CDR2 is YFSETQ. There are 17 residues in the CDR3. The junction had 10 bases not matched to a gene; V was cut back by 2 bases and J by 2 bases. This chain's CDR3 is CASSFSPASGTYNEQFF. CDR3 coding DNA: TGCGCCAGCAGCTTCTCCCCGGCTAGCGGAACCTACAATGAGCAGTTCTTC. Full variable domain (missing parts from reference TRBV5-1 and TRBJ2-1): KAGVTQTPRYLIKTRGQQVTLSCSPISGHRSVSWYQQTPGQGLQFLFEYFSETQRNKGNFPGRFSGRQFSNSRSEMNVSTLELGDSALYLCASSFSPASGTYNEQFFGPGTRLTVL.

The chain is built from TRBV28 and TRBJ2-1; no definite D call. The CDR3 has 15 amino acids. Germline-derived CDR1 and CDR2 are MDHEN and SYDVKM. V dropped 5 bases and J dropped 4 bases, with 15 bases sitting between them. CDR3 sequence (DNA): TGTGCCAGCAGTGAAGAGCGTTTAGGTTACAATGAGCAGTTCTTC. Protein product: CASSEERLGYNEQFF.

V and J are TRBV27 and TRBJ2-7, with D possibly TRBD2 on 5 matching bases. The germline V and J ends were trimmed by 2 bases and 5 bases, with 16 bases remaining between them. The V gene's germline CDR1 is MNHEY and CDR2 SMNVEV (reference sequence). The CDR3 sequence is 15 residues long. CDR3 in amino acids: CASSLVRDPLDEQYF. The CDR3 DNA sequence: TGTGCCAGCAGTTTAGTCCGGGATCCCCTGGACGAGCAGTACTTC.

This clone appeared once. CDR3 bases: TGTGCCAGCAGCCCTGGGACTAGCAGGGACACAGATACGCAGTATTTT. Its translation is CASSPGTSRDTDTQYF. The V and J genes are TRBV7-7 and TRBJ2-3; 9 positions match TRBD2. Germline lookup yields CDR1 SSHAT and CDR2 FNYEAQ (reference sequence). V shed 5 bases and J 2 bases; nucleotides not matched to a gene: 8. CDR3 length: 16 residues.

The chain joins TRBV5-1 to TRBJ2-5; 9 nucleotides align to TRBD2. Germline-derived CDR1 and CDR2 are SGHRS and YFSETQ. The ends lost 0 bases at V and 4 bases at J; junction bases unmatched: 7. This CDR3 spans 16 amino acids. The CDR3 nucleotides read TGCGCCAGCAGCTTGGGTAGCGGGAGAATCGGAGAGACCCAGTACTTC. Translation gives CASSLGSGRIGETQYF.

The J gene is TRBJ2-2, the V gene TRBV7-2; 16 bases match TRBD2. In germline, CDR1 is SGHTA, CDR2 FQGNSA. V shed 0 bases, J shed 6 bases, and the junction held 4 bases outside the gene matches. This CDR3 has 18 amino acids. The CDR3 DNA follows: TGTGCCAGCAGCTTAGCGGGACTAGCGGGAGGGCCACCCGGGGAGCTGTTTTTT. It codes for CASSLAGLAGGPPGELFF.

This clone appeared once. The chain links TRBV19 to TRBJ1-1; the D is unclear. The germline V gene encodes CDR1 LNHDA and CDR2 SQIVND (reference sequence). Deletions cut 3 bases from V and 1 base from J, with 9 bases between. The CDR3 loop spans 14 amino acids. The CDR3 protein is CASSIRQPNTEAFF. CDR3 coding DNA: TGTGCCAGTAGTATTAGACAACCGAACACTGAAGCTTTCTTT. Combining the CDR3 with reference TRBV19 and TRBJ1-1 gives the whole variable domain DGGITQSPKYLFRKEGQNVTLSCEQNLNHDAMYWYRQDPGQGLRLIYYSQIVNDFQKGDIAEGYSVSREKKESFPLTVTSAQKNPTAFYLCASSIRQPNTEAFFGQGTRLTVV.

V and J are TRBV18 and TRBJ1-3; D remains unclear. Germline CDR1 KGHSH, CDR2 LQKENI. The CDR3 sequence is 13 residues long. V was shortened by 0 bases and J by 7 bases, with 7 bases between the two germline ends. The CDR3 DNA reads TGTGCCAGCTCACCACCGCGTCCGAACACCATATATTTT. Protein sequence: CASSPPRPNTIYF.

The rearrangement links TRBV6-5 to TRBJ1-1, with a weak D call TRBD1 (5 bases). This CDR3 is 14 amino acids long. Germline V gene sequence: CDR1 MNHEY, CDR2 SVGAGI. The V end lost 0 bases, the J end lost 10 bases, and 15 bases lay between the germline ends. The CDR3 sequence is CASSYSFGGVGAFF. DNA of the CDR3: TGTGCCAGCAGTTACTCGTTCGGGGGAGTGGGAGCTTTCTTT.

The rearrangement uses TRBV30 and TRBJ2-5; D is ambiguous. V lost 3 bases, J lost 1 base, and 6 bases lay in between. CDR3 length: 12 residues. CDR1 GTSNPN and CDR2 SVGIG come from the germline V gene (reference sequence). The CDR3 region has the DNA TGTGCCTGGAGCCGAGCCCAAGAGACCCAGTACTTC. Translating it yields CAWSRAQETQYF.

J is TRBJ2-2 and V is TRBV5-5; D gene ambiguous. V lost 0 bases and J 6 bases, leaving 6 bases between the germline ends. The V gene's germline CDR1 is SGHKS and CDR2 YYEKEE (reference sequence). This CDR3 region has 13 residues. CDR3 bases: TGTGCCAGCAGCTTGGTCCAGTCCGGGGAGCTGTTTTTT. This sequence encodes CASSLVQSGELFF.

The chain recombines TRBV28 with TRBJ2-7, with a tentative D call TRBD1 (5 bases). The germline V gene has CDR1 MDHEN and CDR2 SYDVKM. V was trimmed by 3 bases and J by 2 bases, leaving 11 bases between them. The CDR3 is 14 amino acids. DNA of the CDR3: TGTGCCAGCAGTTTGTGGGGCAGCACCTACGAGCAGTACTTC. Translating gives CASSLWGSTYEQYF.